This TCR beta chain was captured in a study of T cells in Graves' hyperthyroidism and ophthalmopathy. Germline CDR1 reads SGHVS; CDR2 reads FQNEAQ. This CDR3 has 16 residues. The CDR3 regions of TCR beta were amplified from RNA transcripts. The HTBI primer set drove a first-round RT-PCR of the TCR CDR3. TCRdb re-called the multiplex PCR reads through MiXCR, storing one row per CDR3 protein. The sample lists 500,000 to 600,000 distinct CDR3 sequences; just over 45% were seen once. With regard to this clonotype: Antigen unknown. The junction shows a germline mismatch at one end, possibly a read error.

Study results and limitations: Ophthalmopathy was distinguished from stable hyperthyroidism by 13 V-J signatures. Blood held most thyroid clonotypes expanded above 0.001 frequency.

Specimen: peripheral blood or thyroid tissue (not recorded which). This receptor was identified in a woman aged 18 to 35 with Graves' hyperthyroidism. The V gene is TRBV7-8, the J gene TRBJ1-4; D is unresolved. CDR3 protein: CASSLVSPATNEKLSF. CDR3 DNA sequence: TGTGCCAGCAGCTTAGTCAGCCCTGCAACTAATGAAAAACTGTCTTTT.